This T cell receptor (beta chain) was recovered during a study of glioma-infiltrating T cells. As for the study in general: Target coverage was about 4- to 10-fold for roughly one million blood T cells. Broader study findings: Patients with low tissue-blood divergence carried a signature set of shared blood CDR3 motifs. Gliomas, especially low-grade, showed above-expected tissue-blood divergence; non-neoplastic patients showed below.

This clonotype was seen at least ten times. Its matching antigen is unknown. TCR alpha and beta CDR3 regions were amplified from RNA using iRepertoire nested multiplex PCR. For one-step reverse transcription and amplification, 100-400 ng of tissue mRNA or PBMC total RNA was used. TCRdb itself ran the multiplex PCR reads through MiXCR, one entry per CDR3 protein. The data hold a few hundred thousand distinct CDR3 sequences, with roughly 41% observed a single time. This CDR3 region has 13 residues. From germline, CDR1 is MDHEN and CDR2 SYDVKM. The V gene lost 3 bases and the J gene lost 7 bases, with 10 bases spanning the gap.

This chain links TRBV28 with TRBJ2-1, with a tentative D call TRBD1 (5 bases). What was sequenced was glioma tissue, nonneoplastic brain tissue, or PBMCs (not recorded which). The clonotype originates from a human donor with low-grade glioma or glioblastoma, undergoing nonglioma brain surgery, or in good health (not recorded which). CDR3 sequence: CASSFQGGNEQFF. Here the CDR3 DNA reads TGTGCCAGCAGTTTTCAGGGTGGGAATGAGCAGTTCTTC.